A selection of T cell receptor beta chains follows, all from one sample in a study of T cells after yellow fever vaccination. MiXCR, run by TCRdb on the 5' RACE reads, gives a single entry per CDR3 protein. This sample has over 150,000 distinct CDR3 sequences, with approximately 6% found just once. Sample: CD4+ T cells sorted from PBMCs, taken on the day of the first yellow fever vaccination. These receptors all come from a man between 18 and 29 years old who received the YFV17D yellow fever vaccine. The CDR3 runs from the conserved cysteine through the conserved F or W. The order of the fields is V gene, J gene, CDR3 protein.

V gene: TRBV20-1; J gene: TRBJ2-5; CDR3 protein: CSARDVRGGETQYF
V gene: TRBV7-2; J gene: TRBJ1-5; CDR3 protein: CASSQNGGNHPQHF
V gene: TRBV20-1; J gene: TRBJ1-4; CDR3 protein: CSADGIEGEKLFF
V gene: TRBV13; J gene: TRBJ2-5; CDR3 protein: CASTYRGQETQYF
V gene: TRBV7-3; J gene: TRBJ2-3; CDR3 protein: CASSPRLAGDRTDTQYF
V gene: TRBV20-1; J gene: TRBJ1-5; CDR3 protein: CSARVQGLGNQPQHF
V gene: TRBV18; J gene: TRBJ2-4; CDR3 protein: CASSPLTDRALAKNIQYF
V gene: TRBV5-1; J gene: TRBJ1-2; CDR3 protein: CASSLVAEGGYTF
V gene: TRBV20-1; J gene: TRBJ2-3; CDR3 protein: CSAHTRRTDTQYF
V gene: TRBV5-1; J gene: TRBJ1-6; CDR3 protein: CASSLGQEVSPLHF
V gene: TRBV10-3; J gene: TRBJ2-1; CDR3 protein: CAISEWVAERLIYNEQFF
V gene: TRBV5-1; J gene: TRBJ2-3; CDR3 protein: CASSTAGTGWADTQYF
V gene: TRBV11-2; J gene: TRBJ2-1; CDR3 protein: CASSQYRGQFF
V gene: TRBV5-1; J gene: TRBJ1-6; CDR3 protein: CASSLDVGAGNSPLHF
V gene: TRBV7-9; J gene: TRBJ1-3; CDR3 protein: CASSWTGGAGDTIYF
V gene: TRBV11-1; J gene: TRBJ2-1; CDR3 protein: CASSGRQGNEQFF
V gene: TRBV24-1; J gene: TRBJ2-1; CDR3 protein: CATSDLSLLNEQFF
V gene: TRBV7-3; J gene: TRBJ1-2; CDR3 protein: CASSLGQGINGYTF
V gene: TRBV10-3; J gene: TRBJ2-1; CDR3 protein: CAIGGMRGIYNEQFF
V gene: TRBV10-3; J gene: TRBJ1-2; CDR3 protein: CAISDRGNGYTF
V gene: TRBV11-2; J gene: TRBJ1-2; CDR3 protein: CASSTTNRGYTF
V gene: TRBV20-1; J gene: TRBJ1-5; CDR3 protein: CSARDWSRGNQPQHF
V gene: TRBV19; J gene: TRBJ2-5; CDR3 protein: CASMGLSQETQYF
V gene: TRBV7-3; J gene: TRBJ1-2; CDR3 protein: CASSSDRALGYTF
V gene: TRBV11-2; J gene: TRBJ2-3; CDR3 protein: CASRLGVGPYTQYF
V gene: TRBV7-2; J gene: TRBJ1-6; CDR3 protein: CASSSPPGQGLDSPLHF